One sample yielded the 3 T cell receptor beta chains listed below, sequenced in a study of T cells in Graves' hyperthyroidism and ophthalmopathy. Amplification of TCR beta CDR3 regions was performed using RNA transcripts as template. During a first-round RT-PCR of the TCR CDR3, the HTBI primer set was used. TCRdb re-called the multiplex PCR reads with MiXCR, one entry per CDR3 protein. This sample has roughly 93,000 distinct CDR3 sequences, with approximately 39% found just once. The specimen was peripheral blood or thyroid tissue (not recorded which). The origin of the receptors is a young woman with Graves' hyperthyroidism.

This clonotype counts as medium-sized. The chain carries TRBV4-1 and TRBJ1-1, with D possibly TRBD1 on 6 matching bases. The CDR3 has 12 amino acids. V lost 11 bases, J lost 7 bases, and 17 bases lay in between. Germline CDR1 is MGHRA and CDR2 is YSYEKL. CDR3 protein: CASTRTAREAFF. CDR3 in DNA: TGCGCCTCTACCCGGACAGCCCGTGAAGCTTTCTTT.

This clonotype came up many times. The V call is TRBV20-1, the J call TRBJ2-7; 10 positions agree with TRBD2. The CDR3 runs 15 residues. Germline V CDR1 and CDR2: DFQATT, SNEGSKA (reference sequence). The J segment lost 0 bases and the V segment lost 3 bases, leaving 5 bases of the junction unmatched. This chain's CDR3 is CSASVASGSSYEQYF. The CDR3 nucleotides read TGCAGTGCTAGTGTGGCTAGCGGGAGCTCCTACGAGCAGTACTTC.

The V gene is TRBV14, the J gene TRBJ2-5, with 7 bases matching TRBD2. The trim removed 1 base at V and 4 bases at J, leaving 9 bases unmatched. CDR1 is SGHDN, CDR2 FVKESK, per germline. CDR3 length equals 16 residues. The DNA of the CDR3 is TGTGCCAGCAGCCAAGTGGGGCGGGAGTGGGGAGAGACCCAGTACTTC. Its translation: CASSQVGREWGETQYF.